This is a list of T cell receptor beta chains from one sample in a study of lung T cells in sarcoidosis with Löfgren's syndrome. In TCRdb, the reads were re-called with MiXCR into one record per CDR3 protein. The data hold fewer than 80,000 distinct CDR3 sequences, with 20% to 25% observed a single time. The sample comprised CD4+ T cells from PBMCs. These TCRs come from a human donor with sarcoidosis (Löfgren's syndrome or another form), or a control subject (not recorded which). Both conserved end residues are part of each CDR3. A D gene is named only where the DNA matches it firmly. Only part of the rows carry a size: once, few, many, or a class if the clone is expanded.

clone_size	v_call	d_call	j_call	cdr3_aa	cdr3_nt
few	TRBV7-9	NA	TRBJ1-4	CASSLFQTNEKLFF	TGTGCCAGCAGCTTATTCCAGACTAATGAAAAACTGTTTTTT
NA	TRBV2	NA	TRBJ1-5	CASSEVSRGNQPQHF	TGTGCCAGCAGTGAAGTCTCCCGGGGCAATCAGCCCCAGCATTTT
few	TRBV10-3	TRBD1	TRBJ1-2	CAISEMEGAHGYTF	TGTGCCATCAGTGAAATGGAGGGGGCGCATGGCTACACCTTC
many	TRBV6-6	TRBD1	TRBJ1-1	CASSYSQGADTEAFF	TGTGCCAGCAGTTACTCGCAGGGGGCGGACACTGAAGCTTTCTTT
NA	TRBV5-1	TRBD2	TRBJ2-2	CASSLTSGSGGELFF	TGCGCCAGCAGCTTGACTAGCGGGAGCGGTGGGGAGCTGTTTTTT
NA	TRBV2	NA	TRBJ1-1	CASSPGRMNTEAFF	TGTGCCAGCAGCCCGGGACGTATGAACACTGAAGCTTTCTTT
many	TRBV14	TRBD2	TRBJ2-1	CASSQVLAGVKFF	TGTGCCAGCAGCCAAGTTCTAGCGGGTGTCAAATTCTTC
few	TRBV4-1	NA	TRBJ1-6	CASSQDQAGGLHF	TGCGCCAGCAGCCAAGATCAGGCGGGAGGCCTCCACTTT
few	TRBV18	NA	TRBJ1-1	CASSPTGTSEAFF	TGTGCCAGCTCACCCACCGGAACTAGTGAAGCTTTCTTT
many	TRBV20-1	TRBD1	TRBJ1-2	CSARDRGQGAQGYTF	TGCAGTGCTAGAGATCGGGGACAGGGGGCACAGGGCTACACCTTC
few	TRBV19	NA	TRBJ2-2	CASSIGSSGGELFF	TGTGCCAGTAGTATAGGGTCCAGCGGCGGGGAGCTGTTTTTT
NA	TRBV20-1	NA	TRBJ2-1	CSARVIRGTYNEQFF	TGCAGTGCTAGAGTTATTCGCGGGACCTACAATGAGCAGTTCTTC
many	TRBV7-9	NA	TRBJ2-5	CASSLKAGLAQETQYF	TGTGCCAGCAGCTTAAAGGCGGGATTGGCCCAAGAGACCCAGTACTTC
NA	TRBV19	NA	TRBJ1-4	CASSISGGTNEKLFF	TGTGCCAGTAGTATTTCGGGAGGAACTAATGAAAAACTGTTTTTT
many	TRBV6-1	TRBD1	TRBJ1-5	CATLDRGRGVDQPQHF	TGTGCCACCTTAGACAGGGGGCGCGGAGTGGATCAGCCCCAGCATTTT
many	TRBV4-2	TRBD2	TRBJ2-5	CASSLTWTSGGPQETQYF	TGTGCCAGCAGCCTGACTTGGACTAGCGGGGGGCCTCAAGAGACCCAGTACTTC
many	TRBV6-1	NA	TRBJ2-7	CASSDRVGEQYF	TGTGCCAGCAGCGATCGGGTAGGGGAGCAGTACTTC
NA	TRBV29-1	TRBD1	TRBJ1-1	CGVERTGGTETEAFF	TGCGGCGTTGAACGGACAGGGGGAACGGAAACTGAAGCTTTCTTT
many	TRBV6-1	NA	TRBJ2-5	CASRRTEETQYF	TGTGCCAGCAGGAGGACAGAAGAGACCCAGTACTTC
NA	TRBV20-1	NA	TRBJ2-1	CSAIQRQGLFF	TGCAGTGCTATTCAAAGGCAGGGTCTGTTCTTC
NA	TRBV20-1	TRBD2	TRBJ2-1	CSATEGGGSEQFF	TGCAGTGCTACAGAGGGCGGGGGGAGTGAGCAGTTCTTC
many	TRBV6-5	NA	TRBJ1-5	CASSYGYEREQQQNQPQHF	TGTGCCAGCAGTTACGGTTATGAGAGGGAACAACAGCAGAATCAGCCCCAGCATTTT
few	TRBV7-9	NA	TRBJ1-1	CASSFTTNTEAFF	TGTGCCAGCAGCTTTACTACGAACACTGAAGCTTTCTTT
many	TRBV27	NA	TRBJ2-7	CASSIKGRAVQGLYEQYF	TGTGCCAGCAGTATTAAGGGACGGGCTGTACAGGGCCTCTACGAGCAGTACTTC
NA	TRBV7-9	NA	TRBJ2-1	CANSRGRVDEQFF	TGTGCCAACAGCAGAGGCAGGGTTGATGAGCAGTTCTTC
few	TRBV18	NA	TRBJ1-3	CASSPLQEPGNTIYF	TGTGCCAGCTCTCCCCTCCAGGAGCCTGGAAACACCATATATTTT
NA	TRBV28	NA	TRBJ2-2	CASRVGGTGELFF	TGTGCCAGCAGAGTGGGGGGCACCGGGGAGCTGTTTTTT
few	TRBV4-3	NA	TRBJ1-2	CASSQNGLSYGYTF	TGCGCCAGCAGCCAGAATGGGCTGTCCTATGGCTACACCTTC
NA	TRBV19	NA	TRBJ2-2	CASNTGPNTGELFF	TGTGCCAGTAATACAGGGCCGAACACCGGGGAGCTGTTTTTT
many	TRBV4-1	TRBD1	TRBJ2-2	CASSRFDRGGPVIGELFF	TGCGCCAGCAGCCGATTTGACAGGGGGGGGCCGGTAATAGGGGAGCTGTTTTTT
NA	TRBV3-1	NA	TRBJ1-2	CASSPRDISHYGYTF	TGTGCCAGCAGCCCTCGGGACATCTCCCACTATGGCTACACCTTC
NA	TRBV11-1	NA	TRBJ2-2	CASSLGQANTRELFF	TGTGCCAGCAGCTTAGGACAGGCCAACACCAGGGAGCTGTTTTTT
many	TRBV12-3/TRBV12-4	NA	TRBJ2-3	CASSITDTQYF	TGTGCCAGCAGCATCACAGATACGCAGTATTTT
few	TRBV28	NA	TRBJ1-2	CASSSNDWNYGYTF	TGTGCCAGCAGTTCGAACGATTGGAACTATGGCTACACCTTC
NA	TRBV14	NA	TRBJ2-3	CASSQDRGIWADTQYF	TGTGCCAGCAGCCAAGATCGGGGAATCTGGGCAGATACGCAGTATTTT
many	TRBV6-1	TRBD1	TRBJ2-2	CASSPGQLNTGELFF	TGTGCCAGCAGTCCGGGACAGTTGAACACCGGGGAGCTGTTTTTT
many	TRBV7-9	NA	TRBJ2-3	CASSLTLSQYF	TGTGCCAGCAGCTTAACGCTTTCGCAGTATTTT
many	TRBV6-6	NA	TRBJ2-1	CASSYSRQGNNEQFF	TGTGCCAGCAGTTACTCTAGGCAGGGGAACAATGAGCAGTTCTTC
few	TRBV3-1	TRBD1	TRBJ1-2	CASSQSIPGQPSSF	TGTGCCAGCAGCCAAAGCATTCCGGGACAGCCTTCCTCCTTC
many	TRBV28	NA	TRBJ1-1	CASSFGGNTEAFF	TGTGCCAGCAGTTTCGGGGGGAACACTGAAGCTTTCTTT
few	TRBV12-3/TRBV12-4	NA	TRBJ1-1	CASSPRAMNTEAFF	TGTGCCAGCAGCCCAAGGGCCATGAACACTGAAGCTTTCTTT
NA	TRBV11-2	NA	TRBJ2-5	CASNSCGETQYF	TGTGCCAGCAACTCTTGTGGGGAGACCCAGTACTTC
few	TRBV7-2	NA	TRBJ2-5	CASSGPRTRETQYF	TGTGCCAGCAGCGGACCGAGGACTCGAGAGACCCAGTACTTC
NA	TRBV11-2	NA	TRBJ2-5	CASSLDRGRVQEIQYF	TGTGCCAGCAGCTTAGATCGCGGACGGGTACAAGAGATCCAGTACTTC
NA	TRBV24-1	TRBD1	TRBJ2-2	CATSTIRPGQGATGELFF	TGTGCCACCAGCACAATACGACCGGGACAGGGGGCGACCGGGGAGCTGTTTTTT
many	TRBV19	TRBD1	TRBJ2-3	CASKRDRGGDTQYF	TGTGCCAGTAAGCGGGACAGGGGAGGAGATACGCAGTATTTT
few	TRBV5-4	TRBD1	TRBJ2-6	CASSYPIGGSTGANVLTF	TGTGCCAGCAGTTACCCCATAGGGGGCAGCACTGGGGCCAACGTCCTGACTTTC